A selection of T cell receptor beta chains follows, all from one sample in a study of shared clonotypes between healthy human individuals. Produced via immunoSEQ multiplex PCR; TCRdb's table is partial and in-frame only. The data show fewer than 550,000 clones, over 60% seen once. Sequenced material: PBMCs. Receptors originate from a woman aged 40 to 49 in good health. Some clones in this sample may be carry-over from other donors' samples. The CDR3 runs from the conserved cysteine through the conserved F or W. Each record gives: clone size, J gene, D gene, V gene, CDR3 DNA, CDR3 protein. A D gene is named only where the DNA matches it firmly. Size values are once, few and many counts, or a class for expanded clones, and some rows have none.

clone size: .; J gene: TRBJ2-1; D gene: .; V gene: TRBV5-4; CDR3 DNA: TGTGCCAGCAGCTCCGTACTATACTCCTACAATGAGCAGTTCTTC; CDR3 protein: CASSSVLYSYNEQFF
clone size: .; J gene: TRBJ1-2; D gene: .; V gene: TRBV27; CDR3 DNA: TGTGCCACCAAGGGGTGGCATGGCTACACCTTC; CDR3 protein: CATKGWHGYTF
clone size: .; J gene: TRBJ2-7; D gene: .; V gene: TRBV21-1; CDR3 DNA: TGTGCCAGCAGCAAGCCGGGGGAAAAAAGCGGGAGCAGGGGGTACGAGCAGTACTTC; CDR3 protein: CASSKPGEKSGSRGYEQYF
clone size: .; J gene: TRBJ1-1; D gene: .; V gene: TRBV11-2; CDR3 DNA: TGTGCCAGCAGCTCCGCCGGCAGTCGGGACACTGAAGCTTTCTTT; CDR3 protein: CASSSAGSRDTEAFF
clone size: .; J gene: TRBJ1-2; D gene: TRBD1; V gene: TRBV28; CDR3 DNA: TGTGCCAGCAGTTCTCCGGGACAGGGGGCATTCTATGGCTACACCTTC; CDR3 protein: CASSSPGQGAFYGYTF
clone size: .; J gene: TRBJ2-7; D gene: .; V gene: TRBV5-1; CDR3 DNA: TGCGCCAGCAGCTTGGAACGGGGCTACGAGCAGTACTTC; CDR3 protein: CASSLERGYEQYF
clone size: .; J gene: TRBJ2-3; D gene: .; V gene: TRBV21-1; CDR3 DNA: TGTGCCAGCAAAGGGCTAGCGGTCCCCCGGGGAGATACGCAGTATTTT; CDR3 protein: CASKGLAVPRGDTQYF
clone size: .; J gene: TRBJ2-1; D gene: .; V gene: TRBV9; CDR3 DNA: TGTGCCAGCAGCGTAACGGGAGCAGGGTATGAGCAGTTCTTC; CDR3 protein: CASSVTGAGYEQFF
clone size: few; J gene: TRBJ2-3; D gene: .; V gene: TRBV7-2; CDR3 DNA: TGTGCCAGCAGCCTGCAGCACACAGATACGCAGTATTTT; CDR3 protein: CASSLQHTDTQYF
clone size: many; J gene: TRBJ1-4; D gene: .; V gene: TRBV6-5; CDR3 DNA: TGTGCCAGCAGTTACTCAAGCTCTACAATAAAAAAACTGTTTTTT; CDR3 protein: CASSYSSSTIKKLFF
clone size: .; J gene: TRBJ2-5; D gene: .; V gene: TRBV29-1; CDR3 DNA: TGCAGCGTTGAAAAAGTTAAAGAGACCCAGTACTTC; CDR3 protein: CSVEKVKETQYF
clone size: many; J gene: TRBJ2-5; D gene: TRBD2; V gene: TRBV5-4; CDR3 DNA: TGTGCCAGCAGCTTGGTAGCGGGAGGGGCGGAGACCCAGTACTTC; CDR3 protein: CASSLVAGGAETQYF
clone size: few; J gene: TRBJ2-2; D gene: .; V gene: TRBV11-2; CDR3 DNA: TGTGCCAGCACCCCTGAGGCTCTCGCCGGGGAGCTGTTTTTT; CDR3 protein: CASTPEALAGELFF
clone size: .; J gene: TRBJ2-5; D gene: .; V gene: TRBV7-2; CDR3 DNA: TGTGCCAGCAGCTTCTTCGCGGGAAGCTCCCAAGAGACCCAGTACTTC; CDR3 protein: CASSFFAGSSQETQYF
clone size: .; J gene: TRBJ2-7; D gene: TRBD1; V gene: TRBV7-9; CDR3 DNA: TGTGCCAGCAGCTTAGGACAGGGGGTCTCCTACGAGCAGTACTTC; CDR3 protein: CASSLGQGVSYEQYF
clone size: .; J gene: TRBJ1-1; D gene: .; V gene: TRBV6-1; CDR3 DNA: TGTGCCAGCAGTGTTCTGACAGTGAACACTGAAGCTTTCTTT; CDR3 protein: CASSVLTVNTEAFF
clone size: .; J gene: TRBJ1-1; D gene: TRBD1; V gene: TRBV2; CDR3 DNA: TGTGCCAGCGGGGTGGCAGGGGGCACCGGAGCTTTCTTT; CDR3 protein: CASGVAGGTGAFF
clone size: many; J gene: TRBJ1-1; D gene: .; V gene: TRBV28; CDR3 DNA: TGTGCCAGCAGTGAGACAGGAGGGGTTCAAGCTTTCTTT; CDR3 protein: CASSETGGVQAFF
clone size: few; J gene: TRBJ2-7; D gene: .; V gene: TRBV19; CDR3 DNA: TGTGCCAGTAGTATGGCCGGGACTCATTACTCCTACGAGCAGTACTTC; CDR3 protein: CASSMAGTHYSYEQYF
clone size: once; J gene: TRBJ2-1; D gene: .; V gene: TRBV9; CDR3 DNA: TGTGCCAGCAGCGTAGGTTCAGGGTACAATGAGCAGTTCTTC; CDR3 protein: CASSVGSGYNEQFF
clone size: .; J gene: TRBJ2-7; D gene: TRBD2; V gene: TRBV5-1; CDR3 DNA: TGCGCCAGCAGCACAGGGACTAGCGGGAGGTTTTCCTACGAGCAGTACTTC; CDR3 protein: CASSTGTSGRFSYEQYF
clone size: .; J gene: TRBJ1-1; D gene: TRBD1; V gene: TRBV5-1; CDR3 DNA: TGCGCCACTGGCTCCGGGACAGTGAACACTGAAGCTTTCTTT; CDR3 protein: CATGSGTVNTEAFF
clone size: .; J gene: TRBJ2-3; D gene: TRBD2; V gene: TRBV4-1; CDR3 DNA: TGCGCCAGCAGACTAGCGGGAGGGGGCTCGGGCACAGATACGCAGTATTTT; CDR3 protein: CASRLAGGGSGTDTQYF
clone size: .; J gene: TRBJ1-1; D gene: .; V gene: TRBV5-6; CDR3 DNA: TGTGCCAGCAGCTTGTTCCGGGGCCCGAACACTGAAGCTTTCTTT; CDR3 protein: CASSLFRGPNTEAFF
clone size: once; J gene: TRBJ1-2; D gene: .; V gene: TRBV28; CDR3 DNA: TGTGCCAGCAGTCCCGCCGCCGGGAACCTATATGGCTACACCTTC; CDR3 protein: CASSPAAGNLYGYTF
clone size: .; J gene: TRBJ1-6; D gene: .; V gene: TRBV5-8; CDR3 DNA: TGTGCCAGCAGCTGGGGGGCCAATAATTCACCCCTCCACTTT; CDR3 protein: CASSWGANNSPLHF
clone size: .; J gene: TRBJ2-1; D gene: .; V gene: TRBV11-2; CDR3 DNA: TGTGCCAGCAGCTTACGCGGAAACAATGAGCAGTTCTTC; CDR3 protein: CASSLRGNNEQFF
clone size: once; J gene: TRBJ1-1; D gene: .; V gene: TRBV7-3; CDR3 DNA: TGTGCCAGCAGCGGTTCGGGGGGCACTGAAGCTTTCTTT; CDR3 protein: CASSGSGGTEAFF
clone size: .; J gene: TRBJ2-5; D gene: TRBD2; V gene: TRBV5-1; CDR3 DNA: TGCGCCAGCAGCTTGGCCTCGGGGGGAGTCGAGACCCAGTACTTC; CDR3 protein: CASSLASGGVETQYF
clone size: .; J gene: TRBJ2-3; D gene: .; V gene: TRBV7-2; CDR3 DNA: TGTGCCAGCAGCTTAGCCCGCTTAGATACGCAGTATTTT; CDR3 protein: CASSLARLDTQYF
clone size: .; J gene: TRBJ2-2; D gene: TRBD1; V gene: TRBV18; CDR3 DNA: TGTGCCAGCTCACCCGAGACAGGGGCGACCGGGGAGCTGTTTTTT; CDR3 protein: CASSPETGATGELFF
clone size: .; J gene: TRBJ2-1; D gene: TRBD2; V gene: TRBV9; CDR3 DNA: TGTGCCAGCAGCGTAGTGTCTAGCGGTGTATACAATGAGCAGTTCTTC; CDR3 protein: CASSVVSSGVYNEQFF
clone size: .; J gene: TRBJ1-2; D gene: .; V gene: TRBV11-1; CDR3 DNA: TGTGCCAGCAGCTTACGGGCCTCTGGGGACTATGGCTACACCTTC; CDR3 protein: CASSLRASGDYGYTF
clone size: .; J gene: TRBJ2-3; D gene: TRBD2; V gene: TRBV9; CDR3 DNA: TGTGCCAGCAGCGTAGTCGGCGGGAGGAGCACAGATACGCAGTATTTT; CDR3 protein: CASSVVGGRSTDTQYF
clone size: .; J gene: TRBJ1-2; D gene: .; V gene: TRBV6-5; CDR3 DNA: TGTGCCAGCAGCCCAGTCCCCGGCAACTATGGCTACACCTTC; CDR3 protein: CASSPVPGNYGYTF
clone size: .; J gene: TRBJ2-3; D gene: .; V gene: TRBV18; CDR3 DNA: TGTGCCAGCTCACCACGGGTAGGGGGCACAGATACGCAGTATTTT; CDR3 protein: CASSPRVGGTDTQYF
clone size: .; J gene: TRBJ2-5; D gene: TRBD2; V gene: TRBV7-2; CDR3 DNA: TGTGCCAGCAGCTTACGATCTAGCGGGATTGGAGAGACCCAGTACTTC; CDR3 protein: CASSLRSSGIGETQYF
clone size: .; J gene: TRBJ2-7; D gene: TRBD1; V gene: TRBV30; CDR3 DNA: TGTGCCTGGGACAGGGGGGCCAGGGCCTACGAGCAGTACTTC; CDR3 protein: CAWDRGARAYEQYF
clone size: .; J gene: TRBJ1-5; D gene: .; V gene: TRBV7-9; CDR3 DNA: TGTGCCAGCAGCTTGGGGAGTCAGCCCCAGCATTTT; CDR3 protein: CASSLGSQPQHF
clone size: .; J gene: TRBJ2-1; D gene: .; V gene: TRBV25-1; CDR3 DNA: TGTGCCAGCAGTCGGTACAATGAGCAGTTCTTC; CDR3 protein: CASSRYNEQFF
clone size: .; J gene: TRBJ1-2; D gene: .; V gene: TRBV4-1; CDR3 DNA: TGCGCCAGCAGCCAAGGTTCCCCTACTGGCTACACCTTC; CDR3 protein: CASSQGSPTGYTF
clone size: .; J gene: TRBJ2-7; D gene: .; V gene: TRBV4-2; CDR3 DNA: TGTGCCAGCAGCCAAGACCGGTACGAGCAGTACTTC; CDR3 protein: CASSQDRYEQYF
clone size: .; J gene: TRBJ2-2; D gene: .; V gene: TRBV30; CDR3 DNA: TGTGCCTGGAGAAGGGGATCGAACACCGGGGAGCTGTTTTTT; CDR3 protein: CAWRRGSNTGELFF
clone size: .; J gene: TRBJ2-7; D gene: .; V gene: TRBV15; CDR3 DNA: TGTGCCACCAGCAGAGATTTGGGTTTCTACGAGCAGTACTTC; CDR3 protein: CATSRDLGFYEQYF
clone size: few; J gene: TRBJ2-2; D gene: .; V gene: TRBV29-1; CDR3 DNA: TGCAGCGTTGCGGGACAAAACACCGGGGAGCTGTTTTTT; CDR3 protein: CSVAGQNTGELFF
clone size: .; J gene: TRBJ1-5; D gene: .; V gene: TRBV12-5; CDR3 DNA: TGTGCTAGTGCTCGATCTCAGCCCCAGCATTTT; CDR3 protein: CASARSQPQHF
clone size: once; J gene: TRBJ1-5; D gene: .; V gene: TRBV7-2; CDR3 DNA: TGTGCCAGCAGCTTTATGAGCAATCAGCCCCAGCATTTT; CDR3 protein: CASSFMSNQPQHF
clone size: .; J gene: TRBJ2-1; D gene: TRBD2; V gene: TRBV25-1; CDR3 DNA: TGTGCCAGCAGTGAGACTAGCGGGAGGCAGTTCTTC; CDR3 protein: CASSETSGRQFF
clone size: .; J gene: TRBJ2-2; D gene: TRBD1; V gene: TRBV27; CDR3 DNA: TGTGCCAGCAGTTTATGGGGACAGGGTGAAGTGAACACCGGGGAGCTGTTTTTT; CDR3 protein: CASSLWGQGEVNTGELFF
clone size: .; J gene: TRBJ2-7; D gene: .; V gene: TRBV7-8; CDR3 DNA: TGTGCCAGCAGCTCAACCAGGGGAGGTACGGAGCAGTACTTC; CDR3 protein: CASSSTRGGTEQYF
clone size: .; J gene: TRBJ2-7; D gene: .; V gene: TRBV9; CDR3 DNA: TGTGCCAGCCCCGAAGCTGGTAAGACTAGGCAGGTTCCCTACGAGCAGTACTTC; CDR3 protein: CASPEAGKTRQVPYEQYF
clone size: .; J gene: TRBJ2-5; D gene: .; V gene: TRBV28; CDR3 DNA: TGTGCCAGCGGCAGGGGAACAGAGACCCAGTACTTC; CDR3 protein: CASGRGTETQYF
clone size: .; J gene: TRBJ2-1; D gene: TRBD2; V gene: TRBV2; CDR3 DNA: TGTGCCACAGTGGGACTAGCGGCAGTTGAGCAGTTCTTC; CDR3 protein: CATVGLAAVEQFF
clone size: .; J gene: TRBJ2-1; D gene: TRBD2; V gene: TRBV9; CDR3 DNA: TGTGCCAGCAGCAGGACCGGGACTACCCTCGATGAGCAGTTCTTC; CDR3 protein: CASSRTGTTLDEQFF